This section outlines one T cell receptor (beta chain) sequence together with its context. Antigen specificity is unknown. This entry belongs to a study of tumor-infiltrating lymphocytes in localized non-small cell lung cancer. Background on the study: Several tumor histologies, both smoking statuses, and some post-neoadjuvant chemotherapy samples were included. Study-level results: Tumor T-cell fraction from TCR sequencing was not associated with recurrence-free survival (p = 0.61).

Germline V gene lookup returns CDR1 LGHNA and CDR2 YSLEER. Trimming cost V 1 base and J 7 bases; bases outside gene matches: 9. The CDR3 extends over 16 amino acids. Method: immunoSEQ multiplex PCR; TCRdb's copy keeps in-frame clones and lacks some. The data hold 25,000 or so clones, with around 75% observed a single time. The sample consisted of lung tumor tissue. This clonotype originated in a human donor with non-small cell lung cancer. The V and J genes are TRBV4-3 and TRBJ2-1, with 8 bases that match TRBD2. The CDR3 region has the DNA TGCGCCAGCAGCCAAGGGTGGCCCGGGGGGGCGAATGAGCAGTTCTTC. This codes for CASSQGWPGGANEQFF.